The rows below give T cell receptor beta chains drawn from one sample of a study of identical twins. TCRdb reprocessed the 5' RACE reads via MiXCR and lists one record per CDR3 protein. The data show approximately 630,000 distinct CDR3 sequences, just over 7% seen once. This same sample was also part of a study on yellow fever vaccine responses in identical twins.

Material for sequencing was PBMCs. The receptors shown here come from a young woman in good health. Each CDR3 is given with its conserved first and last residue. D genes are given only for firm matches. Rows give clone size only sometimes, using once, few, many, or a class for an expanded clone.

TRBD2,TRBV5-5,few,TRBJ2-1,CASSTSGAAYNEQFF,TGTGCCAGCAGCACAAGCGGGGCTGCCTACAATGAGCAGTTCTTC
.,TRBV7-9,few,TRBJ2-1,CASSLAGGSRGDEQFF,TGTGCCAGCAGCTTAGCTGGCGGCAGCCGGGGCGATGAGCAGTTCTTC
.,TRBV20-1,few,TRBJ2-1,CSAREGPSDNEQFF,TGCAGTGCTAGAGAAGGGCCCTCTGACAATGAGCAGTTCTTC
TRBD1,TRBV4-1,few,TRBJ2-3,CASSPGTGNADTQYF,TGCGCCAGCAGCCCCGGGACAGGGAACGCAGATACGCAGTATTTT
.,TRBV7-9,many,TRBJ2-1,CASSLDLSHEQFF,TGTGCCAGCAGCTTAGATTTGTCCCATGAGCAGTTCTTC
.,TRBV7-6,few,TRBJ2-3,CASSSDFSTDTQYF,TGTGCCAGCAGCTCGGACTTCTCTACAGATACGCAGTATTTT
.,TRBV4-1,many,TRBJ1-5,CASSGAVNQPQHF,TGCGCCAGCAGCGGGGCGGTCAATCAGCCCCAGCATTTT
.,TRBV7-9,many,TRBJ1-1,CASTELNTEAFF,TGTGCCAGCACCGAACTGAACACTGAAGCTTTCTTT
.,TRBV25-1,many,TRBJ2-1,CASSESQGSSYNEQFF,TGTGCCAGCAGTGAATCGCAGGGCAGCTCCTACAATGAGCAGTTCTTC
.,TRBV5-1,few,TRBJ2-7,CASSGNLQGWGEQYF,TGCGCCAGCAGCGGAAACTTACAGGGTTGGGGCGAGCAGTACTTC
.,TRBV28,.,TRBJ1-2,CASSIDPDGNYGYTF,TGTGCCAGCAGTATAGACCCGGACGGAAACTATGGCTACACCTTC
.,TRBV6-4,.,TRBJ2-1,CASSDGFGVPVYNEQFF,TGTGCCAGCAGTGACGGGTTTGGGGTTCCCGTATACAATGAGCAGTTCTTC
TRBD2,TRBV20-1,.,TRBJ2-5,CSARDFIGTSLQETQYF,TGCAGTGCTAGAGATTTTATAGGGACTAGCCTACAAGAGACCCAGTACTTC
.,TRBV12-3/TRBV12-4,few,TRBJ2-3,CASSLVGIADTQYF,TGTGCCAGCAGTTTGGTGGGGATTGCAGATACGCAGTATTTT
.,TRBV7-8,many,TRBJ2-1,CASSFRGTYNEQFF,TGTGCCAGCAGTTTCAGGGGCACCTACAATGAGCAGTTCTTC
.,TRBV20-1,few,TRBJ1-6,CSAMGTADSPLHF,TGCAGTGCTATGGGGACGGCGGATTCACCCCTCCACTTT
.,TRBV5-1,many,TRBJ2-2,CASSHGSSTGELFF,TGCGCCAGCAGCCACGGGAGTTCCACCGGGGAGCTGTTTTTT
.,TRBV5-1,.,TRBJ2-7,CASSQGPDYEQYF,TGCGCCAGCAGCCAGGGGCCGGACTACGAGCAGTACTTC
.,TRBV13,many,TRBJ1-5,CASSRGVRSNQPQHF,TGTGCCAGCAGCAGAGGGGTGAGGAGCAATCAGCCCCAGCATTTT
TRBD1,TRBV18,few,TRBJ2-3,CASSPPGQAHSTDTQYF,TGTGCCAGCTCACCACCCGGACAGGCTCATAGCACAGATACGCAGTATTTT
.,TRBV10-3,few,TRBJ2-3,CAISESGKNILTDTQYF,TGTGCCATCAGTGAGTCCGGCAAAAACATCCTTACAGATACGCAGTATTTT
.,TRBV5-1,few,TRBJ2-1,CASSVLRDTYNEQFF,TGCGCCAGCAGCGTATTAAGGGACACCTACAATGAGCAGTTCTTC
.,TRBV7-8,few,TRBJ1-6,CASSLRSGSPLHF,TGTGCCAGCAGCTTACGAAGTGGATCACCCCTCCACTTT
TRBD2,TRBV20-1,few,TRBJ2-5,CSARGTSGGRPGGETQYF,TGCAGTGCAAGAGGGACTAGCGGGGGCCGACCTGGGGGTGAGACCCAGTACTTC
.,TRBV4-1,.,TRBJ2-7,CASSQGTTSYEQYF,TGCGCCAGCAGCCAAGGAACTACCTCCTACGAGCAGTACTTC
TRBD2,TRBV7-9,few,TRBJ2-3,CASSLRSGRQDTQYF,TGTGCCAGCAGCTTACGTAGCGGGAGACAAGATACGCAGTATTTT
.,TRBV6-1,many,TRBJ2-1,CASRETGPYNEQFF,TGTGCCAGCAGAGAAACAGGGCCCTACAATGAGCAGTTCTTC
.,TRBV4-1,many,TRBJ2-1,CASSQRAGNEQFF,TGCGCCAGCAGCCAACGGGCAGGGAATGAGCAGTTCTTC
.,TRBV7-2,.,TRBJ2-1,CASSFLAGNHLGEQFF,TGTGCCAGCAGCTTTCTGGCGGGCAACCACCTTGGTGAGCAGTTCTTC
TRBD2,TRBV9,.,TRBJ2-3,CASSRSGGSTDTQYF,TGTGCCAGCAGTCGTAGCGGGGGCAGCACAGATACGCAGTATTTT
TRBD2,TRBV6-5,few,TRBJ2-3,CASSYSFPSGPPTDTQYF,TGTGCCAGCAGTTACTCTTTCCCTAGCGGACCGCCGACAGATACGCAGTATTTT
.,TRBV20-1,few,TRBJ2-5,CSAIGWVISGETQYF,TGCAGTGCTATCGGTTGGGTCATCTCGGGAGAGACCCAGTACTTC
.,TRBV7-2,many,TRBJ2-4,CASSLWGVAKNIQYF,TGTGCCAGCAGCTTATGGGGGGTCGCCAAAAACATTCAGTACTTC
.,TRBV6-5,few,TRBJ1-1,CASSYWGQAFF,TGTGCCAGCAGTTACTGGGGGCAGGCTTTCTTT
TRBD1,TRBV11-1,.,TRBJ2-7,CASSEPGQGNEQYF,TGTGCCAGCAGCGAACCGGGACAGGGTAACGAGCAGTACTTC
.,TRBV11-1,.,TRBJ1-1,CASSGRFTGQNGSTEAFF,TGTGCCAGCAGCGGACGTTTTACGGGACAAAATGGGAGCACTGAAGCTTTCTTT
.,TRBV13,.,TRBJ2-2,CASSLEPGPVNTGELFF,TGTGCCAGCAGCTTAGAACCGGGACCGGTGAACACCGGGGAGCTGTTTTTT
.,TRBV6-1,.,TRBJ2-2,CASRRTRGTSGGELFF,TGTGCCAGCAGACGAACCCGAGGGACGAGTGGTGGGGAGCTGTTTTTT
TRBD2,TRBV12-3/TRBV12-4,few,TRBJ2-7,CASSLISPGGSYEQYF,TGTGCCAGCAGTTTGATCTCGCCGGGAGGTTCCTACGAGCAGTACTTC
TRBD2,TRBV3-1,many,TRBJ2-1,CASSQDHRLAGEEQFF,TGTGCCAGCAGCCAAGATCACCGGCTAGCGGGAGAAGAGCAGTTCTTC
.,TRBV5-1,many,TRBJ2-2,CASSLEAGELFF,TGCGCCAGCAGCTTAGAGGCCGGGGAGCTGTTTTTT
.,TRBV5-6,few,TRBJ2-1,CASSPRRAVSYNEQFF,TGTGCCAGCAGCCCGCGCAGGGCCGTCTCCTACAATGAGCAGTTCTTC
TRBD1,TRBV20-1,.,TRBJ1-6,CSARDTLTGDYNSPLHF,TGCAGTGCTAGAGATACCCTCACAGGGGACTATAATTCACCCCTCCACTTT
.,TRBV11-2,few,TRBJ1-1,CASSLRWAGNTEAFF,TGTGCCAGCAGCTTACGCTGGGCAGGGAACACTGAAGCTTTCTTT
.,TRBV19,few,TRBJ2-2,CASSMGTGELFF,TGTGCCAGTAGTATGGGGACCGGGGAGCTGTTTTTT
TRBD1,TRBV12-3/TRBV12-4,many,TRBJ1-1,CASSSRQGNTEAFF,TGTGCCAGCAGCTCTAGACAGGGTAACACTGAAGCTTTCTTT
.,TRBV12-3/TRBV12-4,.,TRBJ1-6,CASSPGLISYNSPLHF,TGTGCCAGCAGTCCGGGACTGATCTCCTATAATTCACCCCTCCACTTT
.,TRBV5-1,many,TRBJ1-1,CASSKTGSWNTEAFF,TGCGCCAGCAGCAAAACCGGGTCTTGGAACACTGAAGCTTTCTTT
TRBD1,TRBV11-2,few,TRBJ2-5,CASSSRDRGPETQYF,TGTGCCAGCAGCTCCCGGGACAGGGGGCCGGAGACCCAGTACTTC
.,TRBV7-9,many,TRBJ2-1,CASSVPLGGQFF,TGTGCCAGCAGCGTCCCACTGGGGGGGCAGTTCTTC
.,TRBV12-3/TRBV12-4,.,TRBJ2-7,CASSFRNEQYF,TGTGCCAGCAGTTTTAGAAACGAGCAGTACTTC
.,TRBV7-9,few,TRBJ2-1,CASSWVFGGEQFF,TGTGCCAGCAGTTGGGTCTTTGGTGGTGAGCAGTTCTTC
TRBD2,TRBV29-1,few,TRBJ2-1,CSVGGLAGDEQFF,TGCAGCGTTGGGGGCCTAGCGGGAGATGAGCAGTTCTTC
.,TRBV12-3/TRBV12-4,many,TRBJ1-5,CASSLAGRNNQPQHF,TGTGCCAGCAGTTTGGCAGGGAGGAACAATCAGCCCCAGCATTTT
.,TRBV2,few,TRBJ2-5,CASMEYQETQYF,TGTGCCAGCATGGAGTACCAAGAGACCCAGTACTTC
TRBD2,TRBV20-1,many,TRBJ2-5,CSANPTGLAGQETQYF,TGCAGTGCCAACCCAACCGGACTAGCGGGACAAGAGACCCAGTACTTC
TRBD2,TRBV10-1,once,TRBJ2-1,CASSSGSRPDEQFF,TGCGCCAGCAGTAGCGGGAGCAGGCCCGATGAGCAGTTCTTC
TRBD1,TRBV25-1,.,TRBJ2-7,CASSEHPGQGSYEQYF,TGTGCCAGCAGTGAACATCCGGGACAGGGTTCCTACGAGCAGTACTTC